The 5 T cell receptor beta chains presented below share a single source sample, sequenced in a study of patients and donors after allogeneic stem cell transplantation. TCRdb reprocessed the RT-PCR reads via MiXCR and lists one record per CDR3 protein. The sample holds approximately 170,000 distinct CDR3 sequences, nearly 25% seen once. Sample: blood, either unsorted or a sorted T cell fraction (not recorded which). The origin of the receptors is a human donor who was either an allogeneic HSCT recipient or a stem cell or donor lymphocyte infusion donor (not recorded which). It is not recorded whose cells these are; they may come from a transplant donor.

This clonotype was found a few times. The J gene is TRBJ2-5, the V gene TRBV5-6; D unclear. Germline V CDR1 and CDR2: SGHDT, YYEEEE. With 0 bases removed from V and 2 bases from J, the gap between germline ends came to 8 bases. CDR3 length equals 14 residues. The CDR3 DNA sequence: TGTGCCAGCAGCTTGGTATATCTACAAGAGACCCAGTACTTC. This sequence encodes CASSLVYLQETQYF.

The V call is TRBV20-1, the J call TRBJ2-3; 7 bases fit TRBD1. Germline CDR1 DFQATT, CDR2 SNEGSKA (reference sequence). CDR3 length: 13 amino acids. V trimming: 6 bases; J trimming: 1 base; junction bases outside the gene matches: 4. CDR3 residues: CSARDSRTDTQYF. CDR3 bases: TGCAGTGCAAGGGACAGCCGCACAGATACGCAGTATTTT.

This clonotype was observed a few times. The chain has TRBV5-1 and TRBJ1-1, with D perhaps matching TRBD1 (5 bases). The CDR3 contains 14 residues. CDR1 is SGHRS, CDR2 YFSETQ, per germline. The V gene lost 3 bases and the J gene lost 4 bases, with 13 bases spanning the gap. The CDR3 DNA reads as TGCGCCAGCAGCTCCTTTTGGGGGTCCACTGAAGCTTTCTTT. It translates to CASSSFWGSTEAFF.

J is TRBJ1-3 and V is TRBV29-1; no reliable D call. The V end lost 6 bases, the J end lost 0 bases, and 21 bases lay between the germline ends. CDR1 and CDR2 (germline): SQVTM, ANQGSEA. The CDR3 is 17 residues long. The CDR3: CSVRVSVEASSGNTIYF. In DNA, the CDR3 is TGCAGCGTGAGGGTCTCCGTAGAGGCGAGCTCTGGAAACACCATATATTTT.

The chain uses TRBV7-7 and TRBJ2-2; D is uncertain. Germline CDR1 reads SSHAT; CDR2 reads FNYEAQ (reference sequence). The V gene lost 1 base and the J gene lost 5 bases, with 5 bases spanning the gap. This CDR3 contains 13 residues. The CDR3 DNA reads TGTGCCAGCAGCTTAGGTCAGACCGGGGAGCTGTTTTTT. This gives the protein CASSLGQTGELFF. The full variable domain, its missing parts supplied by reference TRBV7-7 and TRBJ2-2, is GAGVSQSPRYKVTKRGQDVTLRCDPISSHATLYWYQQALGQGPEFLTYFNYEAQPDKSGLPSDRFSAERPEGSISTLTIQRTEQRDSAMYRCASSLGQTGELFFGEGSRLTVL.